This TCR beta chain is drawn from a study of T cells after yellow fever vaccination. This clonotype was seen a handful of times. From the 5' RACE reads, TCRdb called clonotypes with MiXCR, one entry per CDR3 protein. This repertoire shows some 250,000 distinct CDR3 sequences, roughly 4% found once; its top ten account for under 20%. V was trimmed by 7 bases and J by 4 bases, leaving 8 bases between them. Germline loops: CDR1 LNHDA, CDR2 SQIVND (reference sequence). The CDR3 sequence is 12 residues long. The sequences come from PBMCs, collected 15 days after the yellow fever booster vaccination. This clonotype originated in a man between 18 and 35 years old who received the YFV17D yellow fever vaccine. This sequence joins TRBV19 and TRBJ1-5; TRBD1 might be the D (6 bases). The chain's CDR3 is CASTQGNQPQHF. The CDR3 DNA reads TGTGCCAGTACACAGGGAAATCAGCCCCAGCATTTT. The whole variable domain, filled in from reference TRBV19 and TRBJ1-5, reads DGGITQSPKYLFRKEGQNVTLSCEQNLNHDAMYWYRQDPGQGLRLIYYSQIVNDFQKGDIAEGYSVSREKKESFPLTVTSAQKNPTAFYLCASTQGNQPQHFGDGTRLSIL.